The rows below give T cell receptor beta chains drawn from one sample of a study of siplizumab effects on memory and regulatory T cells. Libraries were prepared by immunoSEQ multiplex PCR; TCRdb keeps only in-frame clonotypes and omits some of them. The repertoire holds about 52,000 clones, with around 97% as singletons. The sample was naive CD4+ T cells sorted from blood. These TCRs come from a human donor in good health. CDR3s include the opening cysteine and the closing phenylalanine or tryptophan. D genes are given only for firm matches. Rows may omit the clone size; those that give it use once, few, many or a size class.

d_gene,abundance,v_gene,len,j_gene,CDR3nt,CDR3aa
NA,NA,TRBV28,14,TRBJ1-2,TGTGCCAGCAGTCCCGCCGGGACTCATGGAGGCTACACCTTC,CASSPAGTHGGYTF
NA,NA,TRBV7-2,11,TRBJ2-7,TGTGCCAGCGCGACGAGTTACGAGCAGTACTTC,CASATSYEQYF
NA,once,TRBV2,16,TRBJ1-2,TGTGCCAGCAGTGTGTCCCCTACACAGGGAAACTATGGCTACACCTTC,CASSVSPTQGNYGYTF
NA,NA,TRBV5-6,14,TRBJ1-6,TGTGCCAGCAGCTTGAGGGTTCCGTTTTCACCCCTCCACTTT,CASSLRVPFSPLHF
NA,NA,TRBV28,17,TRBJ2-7,TGTGCCAGCAGTGTCTGGAGGGGCTCCGTCACCTCCTACGAGCAGTACTTC,CASSVWRGSVTSYEQYF
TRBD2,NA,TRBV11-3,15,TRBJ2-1,TGTGCCAGCAGCTCGGTAGGACTAGCGAAGGGTGAGCAGTTCTTC,CASSSVGLAKGEQFF
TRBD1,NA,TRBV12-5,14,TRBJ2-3,TGTGCTAGTGGGATAAGAGGGGGCTCAGATACGCAGTATTTT,CASGIRGGSDTQYF
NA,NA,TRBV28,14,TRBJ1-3,TGTGCCAGCAGTCCCAATCGAATTGGAAACACCATATATTTT,CASSPNRIGNTIYF
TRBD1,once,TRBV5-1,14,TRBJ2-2,TGCGCCAGCAACTTGGACAGGGGGTCCGGGGAGCTGTTTTTT,CASNLDRGSGELFF
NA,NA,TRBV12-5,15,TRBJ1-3,TGTGCTAGTGGTTCCTACAGGGCAGCTGGAAACACCATATATTTT,CASGSYRAAGNTIYF
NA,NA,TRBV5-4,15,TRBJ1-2,TGCGCCAGCAGCCGTATGGACAGAGCCCATTATGGCTACACCTTC,CASSRMDRAHYGYTF
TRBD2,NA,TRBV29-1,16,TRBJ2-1,TGCAGCGGGGGAGGACTAGGCGGGAAGTCCTACAATGAGCAGTTCTTC,CSGGGLGGKSYNEQFF
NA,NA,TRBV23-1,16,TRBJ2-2,TGCGCCAGCAGTCTACCAAGTTGGGGGCGGACCGGGGAGCTGTTTTTT,CASSLPSWGRTGELFF
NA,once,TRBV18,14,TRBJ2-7,TGTGCCAGCTCCACAGTAAGAACCTCCTACGAGCAGTACTTC,CASSTVRTSYEQYF